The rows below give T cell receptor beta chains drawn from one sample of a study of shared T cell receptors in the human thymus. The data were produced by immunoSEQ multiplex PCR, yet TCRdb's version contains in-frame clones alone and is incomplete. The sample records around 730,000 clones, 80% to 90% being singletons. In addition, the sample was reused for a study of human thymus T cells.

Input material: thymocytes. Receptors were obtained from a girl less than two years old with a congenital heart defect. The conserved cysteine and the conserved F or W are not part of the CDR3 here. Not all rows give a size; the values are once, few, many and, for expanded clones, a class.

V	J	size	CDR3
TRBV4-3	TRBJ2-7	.	ASSQDRGSSYEQY
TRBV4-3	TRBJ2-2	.	ASSQAGVDTGELF
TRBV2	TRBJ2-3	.	ASTLADTQY
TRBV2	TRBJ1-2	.	ASTYYAGTIYGYT
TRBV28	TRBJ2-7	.	ASSGSGGPYEQY
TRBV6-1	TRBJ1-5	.	ASSEAGAKNQPQH
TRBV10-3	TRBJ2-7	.	AISEQRLDYEQY
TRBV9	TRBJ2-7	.	ASSPGTGLGYEQY
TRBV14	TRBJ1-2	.	ASSRPGQRLYGYT
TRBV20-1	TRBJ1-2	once	SARLYGYT
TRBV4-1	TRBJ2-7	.	ASSQVGDRTTYEQY
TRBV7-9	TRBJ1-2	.	ASSPNLPGQGKLQNGYT
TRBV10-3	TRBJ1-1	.	AIQGRDTEAF
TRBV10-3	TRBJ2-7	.	AISVRDRVSPTTYEQY
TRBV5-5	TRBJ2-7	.	ASSLAGKPYEQY
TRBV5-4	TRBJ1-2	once	ASSFTGDYGYT
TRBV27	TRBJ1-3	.	ASSPRGVFQGHSGNTIY
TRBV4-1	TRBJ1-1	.	ASSHHRGGAEAF
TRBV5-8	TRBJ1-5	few	ASSLGVVYSHQPQH
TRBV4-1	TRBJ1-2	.	ASTQGGVTNYGYT
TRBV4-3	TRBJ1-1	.	ASSHPGSPGGHTEAF
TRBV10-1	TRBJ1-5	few	ASSEFSNQPQH
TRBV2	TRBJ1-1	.	ASSERTGLEAF
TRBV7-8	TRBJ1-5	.	ASTEKRGNQPQH
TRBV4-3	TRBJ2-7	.	ASSQVIGAYEQY
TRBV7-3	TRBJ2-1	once	ASSLKGTVSHNEQF
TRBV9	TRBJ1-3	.	ASSVEPGHSGNTIY
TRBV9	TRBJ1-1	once	ASSVDSGQMNTEAF
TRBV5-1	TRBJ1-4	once	ASSQTRTGGCGSDEKLF
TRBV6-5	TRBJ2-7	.	ASSSGSAEQY
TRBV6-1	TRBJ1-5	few	ASGSKPQH
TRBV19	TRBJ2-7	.	ASSTRTGAEQY
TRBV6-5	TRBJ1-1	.	ASSYVRPPEAF
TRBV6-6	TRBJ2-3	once	ASRQLLSTDTQY
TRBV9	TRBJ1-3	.	ASSVHRVITPDTIY
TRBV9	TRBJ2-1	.	ASSEELRGGEQF
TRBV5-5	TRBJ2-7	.	ASSNGGAEQY
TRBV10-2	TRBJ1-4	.	ASMDPGQGRGEKLF
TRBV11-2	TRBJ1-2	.	ASSSEPGQSYGYT
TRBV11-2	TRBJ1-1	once	ASSLALIGAWAF
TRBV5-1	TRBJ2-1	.	ASSLDVSDEQF
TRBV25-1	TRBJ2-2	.	ASSEQGCTGELF
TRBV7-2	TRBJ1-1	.	ASSLETAAEAF
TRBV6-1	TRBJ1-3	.	ASIINRSSGNTIY
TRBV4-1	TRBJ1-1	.	ASSPTSEENTEAF
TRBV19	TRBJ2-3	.	ASKVRGGGRYTQY
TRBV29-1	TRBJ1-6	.	EFSGGVRDASPLH
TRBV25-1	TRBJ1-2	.	ASNDRGYGYT
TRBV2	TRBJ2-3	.	ASSMSGGPLDSTDTQY
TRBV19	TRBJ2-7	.	ASSIKVKIRDSSYEQY
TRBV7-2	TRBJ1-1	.	ASSSFSRVGAF
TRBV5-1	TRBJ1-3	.	ASSSGQARNSGNTIY
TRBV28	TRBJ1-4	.	ASRWDIWDEKLF
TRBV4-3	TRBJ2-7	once	ASSQETVSGTGGCCEQY
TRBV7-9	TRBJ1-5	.	ASSPAQGDGNQPQH
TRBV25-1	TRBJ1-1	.	ASTPGTANTEAF
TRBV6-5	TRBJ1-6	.	ASLNPGSSPLH
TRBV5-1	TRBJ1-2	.	ASSLGRDGYT
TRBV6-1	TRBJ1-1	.	ASSEKRLGNTEAF
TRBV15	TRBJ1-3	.	ATSPLWTGSGNTIY